Below are 28 T cell receptor beta chains sequenced from a single sample in a study of CXCR3-negative and CXCR3-positive naive CD8 T cells. The libraries of TRB cDNA were constructed through 5' RACE using UMI labels. TCRdb reprocessed the 5' RACE reads and keeps a single row for each CDR3 protein, giving no DNA. The repertoire table contains over 8,000 distinct CDR3 sequences. The sample was naive CXCR3- CD8+ T cells from blood. Specified subset: CD45RO-CCR7+CD27+CD95- naive CD8+ T cells lacking CXCR3 (TNR3-). The receptors come from a human donor in good health. Some clones in this sample may be carry-over from other donors' samples.

By frequency, this clonotype is medium-sized. V and J are TRBV29-1 and TRBJ1-1; the TCRdb D gene call, TRBD1, has no DNA to confirm it. Germline CDR1 reads SQVTM; CDR2 reads ANQGSEA. This CDR3 has 13 residues. Here the CDR3 reads CSVQGMMNTEAFF. The full variable domain, its missing parts supplied by reference TRBV29-1 and TRBJ1-1, is SAVISQKPSRDICQRGTSLTIQCQVDSQVTMMFWYRQQPGQSLTLIATANQGSEATYESGFVIDKFPISRPNLTFSTLTVSNMSPEDSSIYLCSVQGMMNTEAFFGQGTRLTVV.

The chain joins TRBV6-5 to TRBJ2-1; TCRdb picks TRBD2, but there is no DNA to check that call. CDR1 and CDR2 (germline): MNHEY, SVGAGI. The CDR3 consists of 18 residues. The chain's CDR3 is CASPGLAGADLSYNEQFF.

By frequency, this clonotype registers medium-sized. The V gene is TRBV28, the J gene TRBJ2-7; the TCRdb D gene call, TRBD2, has no DNA to confirm it. In germline, CDR1 is MDHEN, CDR2 SYDVKM. The CDR3 has 16 amino acids. CDR3 protein: CASSSRTSGPPYEQYF.

The gene calls are TRBV2 and TRBJ2-7. The germline CDR1 and CDR2 sequences are SNHLY and FYNNEI. The CDR3 consists of 12 residues. The CDR3 sequence is CASSAVVHEQYF.

The rearrangement joins TRBV3-1 to TRBJ2-7. Per germline, CDR1 LGHDT and CDR2 YNNKEL (reference sequence). The CDR3 covers 14 residues. The chain's CDR3 is CASSQDAGSYEQYF.

The chain couples TRBV29-1 to TRBJ1-2; TCRdb's D gene call, TRBD1, goes unchecked for lack of DNA. CDR3 length: 13 residues. Germline CDR1 reads SQVTM; CDR2 reads ANQGSEA. CDR3 residues: CSVEIRDRRLDTF.

V gene TRBV29-1 combines with J gene TRBJ2-3; TCRdb lists TRBD2, though no DNA is available to test this call. The germline V gene has CDR1 SQVTM and CDR2 ANQGSEA. The CDR3 covers 15 residues. The CDR3 loop is CSAEPRDSRADTQYF.

The chain combines TRBV29-1 with TRBJ2-7; there is no DNA to check the TCRdb D call of TRBD2. Germline V gene lookup returns CDR1 SQVTM and CDR2 ANQGSEA. CDR3 length: 14 amino acids. CDR3 amino acids: CSVEATSPPYEQYF.

The chain combines TRBV23-1 with TRBJ1-1. TRBV23-1 is designated an ORF whose function remains uncertain. This CDR3 has 13 residues. CDR3 in amino acids: CASNQALRTEAFF.

This clonotype is medium-sized by frequency. The chain employs TRBV29-1 and TRBJ1-1. This CDR3 contains 11 residues. Germline-derived CDR1 and CDR2 are SQVTM and ANQGSEA. CDR3 loop: CSVGDGYEAFF.

Measured by frequency, this clonotype is medium-sized (0.01 to 0.1%). J is TRBJ2-3 and V is TRBV7-2; TCRdb's D call of TRBD2 is untestable without DNA. Germline values: CDR1 SGHTA, CDR2 FQGNSA. The CDR3 has 16 amino acids. The CDR3 here is CASSLGLAGILDTQYF.

This clonotype is medium-sized by frequency. The chain links TRBV4-1 to TRBJ2-2; without DNA, the TCRdb call of TRBD2 cannot be checked. The CDR3 spans 17 residues. Germline CDR1 MGHRA, CDR2 YSYEKL. The CDR3 protein is CASSQQPGPPNTGELFF.

Its frequency marks this clonotype as medium-sized. CDR3 amino acids: CASSQEVQGLAGEGPDTQYF. The chain has TRBV4-3 and TRBJ2-3; TCRdb calls TRBD2, which cannot be checked without DNA. This CDR3 has 20 residues. Germline lookup yields CDR1 LGHNA and CDR2 YSLEER.

This clonotype counts as medium-sized (0.01 to 0.1%) by frequency. The chain employs TRBV29-1 and TRBJ1-1; TCRdb proposes TRBD1, but this gene call is untestable without DNA. Germline loops: CDR1 SQVTM, CDR2 ANQGSEA. This CDR3 has 13 amino acids. CDR3: CSGQGPLNTEAFF. Full variable domain (remainder filled in from reference TRBV29-1 and TRBJ1-1): SAVISQKPSRDICQRGTSLTIQCQVDSQVTMMFWYRQQPGQSLTLIATANQGSEATYESGFVIDKFPISRPNLTFSTLTVSNMSPEDSSIYLCSGQGPLNTEAFFGQGTRLTVV.

This clonotype is deemed medium-sized (0.01 to 0.1%) by its frequency. V and J are TRBV12-3 or TRBV12-4 and TRBJ2-1; checking the TCRdb D call of TRBD2 is not possible without DNA. The CDR3 spans 16 residues. The CDR3 protein is CASSAPGTSGRHEQFF.

This clonotype is classed as medium-sized by frequency. The genes are TRBV5-1 and TRBJ2-6; TCRdb proposes TRBD1, but this gene call is untestable without DNA. Germline CDR1 and CDR2: SGHRS and YFSETQ. This CDR3 region has 15 residues. The CDR3: CASSQRGEMANVLTF.

This chain links TRBV20-1 with TRBJ2-5; lacking DNA, the TRBD2 call made by TCRdb goes unchecked. CDR1 DFQATT and CDR2 SNEGSKA come from the germline V gene (reference sequence). This CDR3 has 17 amino acids. The CDR3 region is CSAQLIPGLAGEETQYF.

This chain's CDR3 is CASSLVAGVGEQFF. This rearrangement joins TRBV28 to TRBJ2-1; absent DNA, TCRdb's TRBD2 call cannot be checked. The CDR3 spans 14 residues. Looked up from germline, CDR1 is MDHEN and CDR2 is SYDVKM.

The chain uses TRBV7-9 and TRBJ2-7; no DNA is available, so the TRBD1 call from TCRdb remains unchecked. Germline V gene lookup returns CDR1 SEHNR and CDR2 FQNEAQ (reference sequence). The CDR3 is 17 residues long. The chain's CDR3 is CACAPPRSGTHSYEQYF.

This clonotype registers medium-sized by frequency. This sequence joins TRBV20-1 and TRBJ2-3; TCRdb indicates TRBD2, and absent DNA this call remains unverified. Germline V gene lookup returns CDR1 DFQATT and CDR2 SNEGSKA (reference sequence). This CDR3 spans 14 amino acids. CDR3 amino acids: CSARLAWGTDTQYF.

The genes are TRBV29-1 and TRBJ2-4; TCRdb outputs TRBD2, but without DNA this stays unchecked. This CDR3 has 13 residues. The germline V gene encodes CDR1 SQVTM and CDR2 ANQGSEA. CDR3 sequence: CSAWDFQGDIQYF.

The chain uses TRBV19 and TRBJ2-7; TCRdb indicates TRBD2, and absent DNA this call remains unverified. There are 14 residues in the CDR3. Germline assignment: CDR1 LNHDA and CDR2 SQIVND (reference sequence). CDR3 loop: CDSSPGLAPYEQYF.

The V gene is TRBV10-3, the J gene TRBJ2-3; TCRdb returns TRBD1, unconfirmable since there is no DNA. The V gene's germline CDR1 is ENHRY and CDR2 SYGVKD. CDR3 length: 15 amino acids. CDR3 residues: CAISDTGGIADTQYF.

V is TRBV7-8 and J is TRBJ2-1; the D call of TRBD2 rests on TCRdb alone, since no DNA is present to check it. The CDR3 loop spans 15 amino acids. Germline lookup yields CDR1 SGHVS and CDR2 FQNEAQ. The CDR3 loop reads CASSATSGLYNEQFF.

The chain has TRBV20-1 and TRBJ1-1; TCRdb selects TRBD1, and the lack of DNA leaves this call unchecked. This CDR3 has 13 amino acids. The germline gives CDR1 DFQATT, CDR2 SNEGSKA (reference sequence). CDR3 in amino acids: CSAKTGYGTEAFF.

The rearrangement joins TRBV29-1 to TRBJ1-1. The CDR3 is made up of 12 amino acids. Germline V CDR1 and CDR2: SQVTM, ANQGSEA. This CDR3 reads CSVYFIGPEAFF.

The rearrangement uses TRBV11-2 and TRBJ2-1; TCRdb reports TRBD2, a call that lacks DNA to check it against. The CDR3 has 15 amino acids. Germline loops: CDR1 SGHAT, CDR2 FQNNGV. Here the CDR3 reads CASSLELPSGNEQFF.

The chain uses TRBV29-1 and TRBJ2-3; TCRdb picks TRBD1, but there is no DNA to check that call. Germline CDR1 SQVTM, CDR2 ANQGSEA. This CDR3 has 18 amino acids. The CDR3 sequence is CSVDAPGRLTPSTDTQYF.